The present TCR beta chain was sequenced within a study of blood T cells in healthy people across ages. Primed by a sample-barcoded 5' primer and a J-beta primer mix, a second PCR proceeded for about 6 to 12 cycles. TCRdb called the 5' RACE reads again in MiXCR, with one record for every CDR3 protein. This sample carries about 900,000 distinct CDR3 sequences, 60% to 80% of them seen once, and the ten largest clones take about a quarter. CDR1 is DFQATT, CDR2 SNEGSKA, per germline (reference sequence). This CDR3 comprises 14 residues. This sequence was found in a man in his thirties or forties in good health. The specimen sequenced was blood. V gene TRBV20-1 combines with J gene TRBJ2-7, with 10 bases lining up with TRBD2. The last part of the DNA fits TRBJ2-5 better; the J call may be wrong. The CDR3 sequence is CSASRLAGVETQYF. In DNA form, the CDR3 reads TGCAGTGCTAGTCGGCTAGCGGGGGTAGAGACCCAGTACTTC.